This T cell receptor beta chain originates from a study of blood T cell repertoires in COVID-19. Study-level information: Material from acute and convalescent COVID-19 was sourced from the United States, Italy and Spain. Nucleic acid was either cDNA or gDNA, and it came from T cells, B-cell-depleted T cells, or PBMCs.

This CDR3 has 15 residues. In germline, CDR1 is MNHEY, CDR2 SMNVEV (reference sequence). Trimming cost V 4 bases and J 2 bases; bases outside gene matches: 7. Original processing notes: Quantification of nucleated cells was approximated via reference gene primer amplification. The assay was immunoSEQ multiplex PCR, and TCRdb's table has in-frame clones only and misses some. V, J and clone size reflect that table, while D and trimming were determined from the DNA. The table shows around 70,000 clones, with approximately 90% occurring only once. This chain connects TRBV27 to TRBJ2-5, with 7 positions matching TRBD2. This clonotype was obtained from a woman in her fifties or sixties with active COVID-19. The sample consisted of peripheral blood. The DNA for the CDR3 is TGTGCCAGCAGTTCCTTCACTAGCGCTCAAGAGACCCAGTACTTC. It codes for CASSSFTSAQETQYF.